The present entry profiles one TCR beta chain with its context. What it binds is unknown. The data were taken from a study of T cell responses to AZD1222 COVID-19 vaccine. General observations from the study: The sample set comprised mostly white British donors with more females, and clonal diversity was possibly underestimated. Vaccine-associated CD4 TCRs ranged over spike, dominating at 160-218 and 743-854. Sampled repertoires all dated from after the peak T cell response. The study reported that nearly half of spike-specific TCRs target unmutated variant regions.

The CDR3 runs 16 residues. J lost 5 bases, V lost 5 bases, and 6 bases had no gene match. Germline CDR1 and CDR2: SEHNR and FQNEAQ (reference sequence). The repertoire was sequenced with immunoSEQ multiplex PCR; TCRdb's copy has only in-frame clones and lacks some. The sample has about 84,000 clones, nearly 90% seen once. The input for sequencing was peripheral blood, taken on day 0 of AZD1222 vaccination. This sequence joins TRBV7-9 and TRBJ2-1; TRBD2 aligns across 13 bases. This sequence was found in an adult in good health. CDR3 residues: CASSMPGLAGNNEQFF. In DNA form, the CDR3 reads TGTGCCAGCAGCATGCCGGGACTAGCGGGAAACAATGAGCAGTTCTTC.